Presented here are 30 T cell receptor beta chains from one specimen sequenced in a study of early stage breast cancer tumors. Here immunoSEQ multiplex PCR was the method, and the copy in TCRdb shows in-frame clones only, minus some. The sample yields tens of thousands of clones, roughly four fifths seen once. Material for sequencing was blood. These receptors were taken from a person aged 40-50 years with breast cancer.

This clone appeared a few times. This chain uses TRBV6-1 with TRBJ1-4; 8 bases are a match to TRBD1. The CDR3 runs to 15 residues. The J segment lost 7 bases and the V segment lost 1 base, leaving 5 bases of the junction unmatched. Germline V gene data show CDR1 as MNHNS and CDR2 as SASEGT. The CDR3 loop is CASSEENRGIEKLFF. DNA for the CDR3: TGTGCCAGCAGTGAAGAAAACAGGGGGATTGAAAAACTGTTTTTT.

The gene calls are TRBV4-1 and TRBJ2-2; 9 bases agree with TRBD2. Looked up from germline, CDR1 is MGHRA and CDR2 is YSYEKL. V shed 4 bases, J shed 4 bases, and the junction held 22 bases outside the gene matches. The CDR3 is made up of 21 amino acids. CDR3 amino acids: CASSPQVAGAPGQGSTGELFF. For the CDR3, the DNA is TGCGCCAGCAGCCCCCAGGTAGCGGGAGCCCCGGGTCAAGGGAGCACCGGGGAGCTGTTTTTT.

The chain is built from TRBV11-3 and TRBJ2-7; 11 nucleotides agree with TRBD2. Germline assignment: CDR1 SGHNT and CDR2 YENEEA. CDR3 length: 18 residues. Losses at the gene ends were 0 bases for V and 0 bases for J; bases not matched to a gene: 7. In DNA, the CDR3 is TGTGCCAGCAGCTTAGATTGGGGGACTAGCGGAGCCTCCTACGAGCAGTACTTC. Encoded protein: CASSLDWGTSGASYEQYF.

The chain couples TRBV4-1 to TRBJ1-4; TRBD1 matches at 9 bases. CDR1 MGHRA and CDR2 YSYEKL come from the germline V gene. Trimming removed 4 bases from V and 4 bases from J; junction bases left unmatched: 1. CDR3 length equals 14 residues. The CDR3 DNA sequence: TGCGCCAGCAGCCTGGGACAGGGTAATGAAAAACTGTTTTTT. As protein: CASSLGQGNEKLFF.

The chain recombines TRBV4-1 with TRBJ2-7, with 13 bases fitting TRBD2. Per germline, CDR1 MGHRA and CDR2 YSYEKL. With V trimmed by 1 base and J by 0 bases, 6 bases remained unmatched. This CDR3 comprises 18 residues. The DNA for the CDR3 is TGCGCCAGCAGCCAAGGGACTAGCGGGAGAGGGCCCTCCTACGAGCAGTACTTC. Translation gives CASSQGTSGRGPSYEQYF.

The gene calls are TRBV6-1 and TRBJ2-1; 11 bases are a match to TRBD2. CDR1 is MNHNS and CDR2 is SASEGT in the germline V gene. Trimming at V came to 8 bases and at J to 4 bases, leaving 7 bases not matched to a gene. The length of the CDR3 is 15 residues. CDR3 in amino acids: CASRGGLAEYNEQFF. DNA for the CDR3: TGTGCCAGCCGCGGGGGACTAGCGGAATACAATGAGCAGTTCTTC.

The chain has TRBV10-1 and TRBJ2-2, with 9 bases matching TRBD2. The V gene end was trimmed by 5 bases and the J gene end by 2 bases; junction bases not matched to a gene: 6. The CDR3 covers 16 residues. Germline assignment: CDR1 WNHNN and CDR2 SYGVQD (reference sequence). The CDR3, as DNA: TGCGCCAGCAGTCCTCATAGCGGGAGTAACACCGGGGAGCTGTTTTTT. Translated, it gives CASSPHSGSNTGELFF.

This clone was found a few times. As DNA, the CDR3 is TGTGCCAGCGCTACGCTTAATGAAAAACTGTTTTTT. It translates to CASATLNEKLFF. The rearrangement joins TRBV11-3 to TRBJ1-4; D gene unclear. The V and J ends lost 8 bases and 4 bases respectively, with 8 bases between them. CDR1 and CDR2 from the germline V gene are SGHNT and YENEEA. The CDR3 spans 12 residues.

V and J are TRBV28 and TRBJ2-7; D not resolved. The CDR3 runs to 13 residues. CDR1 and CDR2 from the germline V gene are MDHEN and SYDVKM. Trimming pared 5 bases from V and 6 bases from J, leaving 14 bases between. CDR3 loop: CASSALQVGEQYF. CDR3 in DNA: TGTGCCAGCAGTGCACTTCAGGTGGGCGAGCAGTACTTC.

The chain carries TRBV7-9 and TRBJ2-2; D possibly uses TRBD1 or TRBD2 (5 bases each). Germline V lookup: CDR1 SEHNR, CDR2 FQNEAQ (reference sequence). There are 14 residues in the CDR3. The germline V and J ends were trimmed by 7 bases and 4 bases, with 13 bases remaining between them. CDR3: CASIQGVGTGELFF. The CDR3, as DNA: TGTGCCAGCATTCAGGGAGTAGGCACCGGGGAGCTGTTTTTT.

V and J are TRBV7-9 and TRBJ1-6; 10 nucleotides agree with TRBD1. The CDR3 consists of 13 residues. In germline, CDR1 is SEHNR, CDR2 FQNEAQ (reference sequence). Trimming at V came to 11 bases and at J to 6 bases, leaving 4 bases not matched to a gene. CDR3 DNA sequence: TGTGCCTCCCGGGACAGGGGTAATTCACCCCTCCACTTT. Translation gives CASRDRGNSPLHF.

CDR3: CASRPGGILNNEQFF. CDR3 nucleotides: TGTGCCAGCAGACCTGGGGGGATTCTTAACAATGAGCAGTTCTTC. V and J are TRBV27 and TRBJ2-1; a possible D gene is TRBD2 (6 bases). The length of the CDR3 is 15 residues. The germline CDR1 and CDR2 sequences are MNHEY and SMNVEV (reference sequence). The V end lost 6 bases, the J end lost 5 bases, and 17 bases lay between the germline ends.

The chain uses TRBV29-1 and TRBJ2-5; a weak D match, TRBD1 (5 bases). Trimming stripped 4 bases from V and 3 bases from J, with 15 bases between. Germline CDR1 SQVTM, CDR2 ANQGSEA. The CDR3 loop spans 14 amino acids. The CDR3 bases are TGCAGCGTTGCAGTTTTCGTGACAGAAGAGACCCAGTACTTC. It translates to CSVAVFVTEETQYF.

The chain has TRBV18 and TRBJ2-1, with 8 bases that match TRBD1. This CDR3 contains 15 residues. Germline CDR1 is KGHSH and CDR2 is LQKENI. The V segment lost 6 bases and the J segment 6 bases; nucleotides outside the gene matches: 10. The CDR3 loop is CASSLTGTGRNEQFF. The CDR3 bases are TGTGCCAGCTCTCTTACCGGGACAGGTCGCAATGAGCAGTTCTTC.

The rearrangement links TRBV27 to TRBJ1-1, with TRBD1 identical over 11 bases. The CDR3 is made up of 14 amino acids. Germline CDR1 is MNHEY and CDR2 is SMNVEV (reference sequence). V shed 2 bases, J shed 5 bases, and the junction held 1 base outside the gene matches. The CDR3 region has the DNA TGTGCCAGCAGTTTAGGGACAGGGGGAACTGAAGCTTTCTTT. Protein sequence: CASSLGTGGTEAFF.

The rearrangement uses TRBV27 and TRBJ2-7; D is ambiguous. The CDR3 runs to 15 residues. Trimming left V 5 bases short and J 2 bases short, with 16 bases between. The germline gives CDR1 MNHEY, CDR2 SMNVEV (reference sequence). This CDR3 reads CASSPSSSGTYEQYF. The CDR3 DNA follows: TGTGCCAGCAGTCCCTCAAGTTCGGGCACCTACGAGCAGTACTTC.

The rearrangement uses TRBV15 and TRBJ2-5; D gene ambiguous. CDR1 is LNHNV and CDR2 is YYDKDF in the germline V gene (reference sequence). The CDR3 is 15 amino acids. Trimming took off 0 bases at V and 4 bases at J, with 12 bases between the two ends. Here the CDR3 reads CATSRDKDRRETQYF. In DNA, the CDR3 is TGTGCCACCAGCAGAGATAAGGATCGGCGAGAGACCCAGTACTTC.

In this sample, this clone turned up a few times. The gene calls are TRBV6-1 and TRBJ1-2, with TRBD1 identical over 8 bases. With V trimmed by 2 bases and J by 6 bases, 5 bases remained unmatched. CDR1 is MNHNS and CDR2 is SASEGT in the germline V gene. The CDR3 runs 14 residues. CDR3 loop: CASSEHRDRNGYTF. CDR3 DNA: TGTGCCAGCAGTGAACACCGGGACAGGAATGGCTACACCTTC.

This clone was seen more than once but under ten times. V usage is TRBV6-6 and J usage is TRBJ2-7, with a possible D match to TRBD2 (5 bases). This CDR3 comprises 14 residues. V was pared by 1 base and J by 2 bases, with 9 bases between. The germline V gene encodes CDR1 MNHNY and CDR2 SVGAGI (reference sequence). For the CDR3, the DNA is TGTGCCAGCAGTTACTTACTAGGGACCTACGAGCAGTACTTC. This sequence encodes CASSYLLGTYEQYF.

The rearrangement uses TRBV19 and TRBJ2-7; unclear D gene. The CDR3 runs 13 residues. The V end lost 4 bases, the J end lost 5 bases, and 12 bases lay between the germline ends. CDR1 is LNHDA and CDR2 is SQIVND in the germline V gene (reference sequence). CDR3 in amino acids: CASSTAGADEQYF. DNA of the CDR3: TGTGCCAGTAGTACTGCAGGCGCTGACGAGCAGTACTTC.

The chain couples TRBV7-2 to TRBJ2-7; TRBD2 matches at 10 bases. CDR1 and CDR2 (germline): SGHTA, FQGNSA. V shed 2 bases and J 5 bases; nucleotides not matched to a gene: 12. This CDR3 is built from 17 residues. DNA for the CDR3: TGTGCCAGCAGCTTACGACTGACCCTAGCGGGAGAACACGAGCAGTACTTC. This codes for CASSLRLTLAGEHEQYF. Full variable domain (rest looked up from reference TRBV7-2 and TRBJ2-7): GAGVSQSPSNKVTEKGKDVELRCDPISGHTALYWYRQSLGQGLEFLIYFQGNSAPDKSGLPSDRFSAERTGGSVSTLTIQRTQQEDSAVYLCASSLRLTLAGEHEQYFGPGTRLTVT.

CDR3 in amino acids: CASSIDRAASRSYEQYF. CDR3 sequence (DNA): TGTGCCAGTAGTATCGATAGAGCTGCATCCCGCTCCTACGAGCAGTACTTC. This chain uses TRBV19 with TRBJ2-7; D is unclear. Looked up from germline, CDR1 is LNHDA and CDR2 is SQIVND (reference sequence). The CDR3 has 17 residues. Trimming took off 3 bases at V and 0 bases at J, with 18 bases between the two ends.

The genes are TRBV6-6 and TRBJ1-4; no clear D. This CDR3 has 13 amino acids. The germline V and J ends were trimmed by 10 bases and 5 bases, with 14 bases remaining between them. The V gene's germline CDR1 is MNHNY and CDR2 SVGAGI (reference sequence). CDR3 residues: CATSPLRNEKLFF. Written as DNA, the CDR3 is TGTGCCACCTCGCCACTACGAAATGAAAAACTGTTTTTT.

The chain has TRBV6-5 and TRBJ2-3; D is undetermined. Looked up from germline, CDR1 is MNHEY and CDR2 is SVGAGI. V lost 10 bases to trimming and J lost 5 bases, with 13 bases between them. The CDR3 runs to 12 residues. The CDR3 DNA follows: TGTGCCACCGCGGAAAAGAGAGATACGCAGTATTTT. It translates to CATAEKRDTQYF.

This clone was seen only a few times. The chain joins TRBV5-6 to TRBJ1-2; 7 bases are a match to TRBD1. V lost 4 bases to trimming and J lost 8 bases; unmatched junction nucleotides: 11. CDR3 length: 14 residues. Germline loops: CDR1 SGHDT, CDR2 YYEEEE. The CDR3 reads CASSQDPRDSGYTF. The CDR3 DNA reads TGTGCCAGCAGCCAGGATCCTCGGGACAGCGGCTACACCTTC.

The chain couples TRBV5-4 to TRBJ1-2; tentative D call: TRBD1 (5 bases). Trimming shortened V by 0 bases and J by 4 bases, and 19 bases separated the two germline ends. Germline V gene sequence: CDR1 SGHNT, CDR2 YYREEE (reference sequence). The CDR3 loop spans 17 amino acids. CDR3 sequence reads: CASSLAGDRGVRYGYTF. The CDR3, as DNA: TGTGCCAGCAGCTTGGCAGGTGATAGAGGGGTGCGCTATGGCTACACCTTC. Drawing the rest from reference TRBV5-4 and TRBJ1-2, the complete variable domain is ETGVTQSPTHLIKTRGQQVTLRCSSQSGHNTVSWYQQALGQGPQFIFQYYREEENGRGNFPPRFSGLQFPNYSSELNVNALELDDSALYLCASSLAGDRGVRYGYTFGSGTRLTVV.

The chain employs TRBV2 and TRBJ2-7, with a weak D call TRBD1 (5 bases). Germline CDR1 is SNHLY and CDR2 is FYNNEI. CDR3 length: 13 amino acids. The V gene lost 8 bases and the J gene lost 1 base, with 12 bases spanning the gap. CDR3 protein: CASALDSSYEQYF. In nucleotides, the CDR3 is TGTGCCAGCGCCCTTGACAGTTCCTACGAGCAGTACTTC.

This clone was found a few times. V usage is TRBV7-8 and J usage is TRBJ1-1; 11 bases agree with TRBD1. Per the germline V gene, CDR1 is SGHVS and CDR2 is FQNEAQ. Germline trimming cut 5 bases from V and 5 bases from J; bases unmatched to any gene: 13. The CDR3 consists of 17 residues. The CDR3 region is CASSPDRGRVDKTEAFF. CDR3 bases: TGTGCCAGCAGCCCGGACAGGGGGCGAGTCGATAAAACTGAAGCTTTCTTT.

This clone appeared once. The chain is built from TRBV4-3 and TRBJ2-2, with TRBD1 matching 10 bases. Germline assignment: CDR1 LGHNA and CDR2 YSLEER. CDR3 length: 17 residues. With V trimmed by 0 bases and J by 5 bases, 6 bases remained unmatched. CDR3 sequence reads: CASSQDRTGGGTGELFF. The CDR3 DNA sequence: TGCGCCAGCAGCCAAGATAGGACAGGGGGGGGGACCGGGGAGCTGTTTTTT.

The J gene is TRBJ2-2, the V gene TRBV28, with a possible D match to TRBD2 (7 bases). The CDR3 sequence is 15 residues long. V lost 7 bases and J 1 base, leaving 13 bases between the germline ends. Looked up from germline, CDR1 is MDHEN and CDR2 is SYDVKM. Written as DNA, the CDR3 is TGTGCCAGCATCGGGGGGCGAAAGAACACCGGGGAGCTGTTTTTT. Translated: CASIGGRKNTGELFF.